What follows are 13 T cell receptor beta chains derived from one specimen sequenced in a study of blood T cell repertoires in COVID-19. Only in-frame clones appear in the TCRdb table, and some are missing; sequencing was by immunoSEQ multiplex PCR. The data contain around 200,000 clones, 87% of them singletons. Sequences were obtained from peripheral blood. The source of these receptors is a man between 40 and 49 years old with active or convalescent COVID-19.

The J gene is TRBJ1-2, the V gene TRBV10-3, with 7 positions matching TRBD1. J lost 3 bases, V lost 5 bases, and 6 bases had no gene match. The germline V gene encodes CDR1 ENHRY and CDR2 SYGVKD. The CDR3 is 14 amino acids. The CDR3 reads CAISIQGSDYGYTF. The CDR3 DNA reads as TGTGCCATCAGTATACAGGGGAGCGACTATGGCTACACCTTC.

The chain links TRBV6-2 or TRBV6-3 to TRBJ2-2, with D perhaps matching TRBD1 (5 bases). CDR3 length: 14 amino acids. Germline V CDR1 and CDR2: MNHEY, SVGEGT. V was shortened by 4 bases and J by 4 bases, with 10 bases between the two germline ends. CDR3 protein: CASSWFQGTGELFF. The CDR3 bases are TGTGCCAGCAGTTGGTTTCAGGGCACCGGGGAGCTGTTTTTT.

This chain joins TRBV15 and TRBJ1-5; 8 nucleotides line up with TRBD1. With V trimmed by 3 bases and J by 4 bases, 5 bases remained unmatched. Germline V lookup: CDR1 LNHNV, CDR2 YYDKDF (reference sequence). The CDR3 length is 15 residues. This chain's CDR3 is CATSRGTGNNQPQHF. For the CDR3, the DNA is TGTGCCACCAGCAGGGGGACAGGTAATAATCAGCCCCAGCATTTT.

The chain employs TRBV7-8 and TRBJ2-7; D unresolved. The length of the CDR3 is 15 residues. Trimming took 0 bases from V and 3 from J, leaving 12 bases between them. The V gene's germline CDR1 is SGHVS and CDR2 FQNEAQ. The CDR3 DNA follows: TGTGCCAGCAGCTTAGCGCGTGAGACAAGCTACGAGCAGTACTTC. Residues: CASSLARETSYEQYF. The whole variable domain, remainder taken from reference TRBV7-8 and TRBJ2-7, is GAGVSQSPRYKVAKRGQDVALRCDPISGHVSLFWYQQALGQGPEFLTYFQNEAQLDKSGLPSDRFFAERPEGSVSTLKIQRTQQEDSAVYLCASSLARETSYEQYFGPGTRLTVT.

This clone was counted a single time. This chain uses TRBV28 with TRBJ1-2; TRBD1 matches at 9 bases. CDR1 MDHEN and CDR2 SYDVKM come from the germline V gene. Trimming cost V 3 bases and J 8 bases; bases outside gene matches: 4. The CDR3 contains 13 residues. The DNA of the CDR3 is TGTGCCAGCAGTTTGGGACAGGGTAGGGGCTACACCTTC. This gives the protein CASSLGQGRGYTF.

This chain uses TRBV6-6 with TRBJ1-4; no clear D gene. The CDR3 totals 16 residues. The germline V gene has CDR1 MNHNY and CDR2 SVGAGI (reference sequence). The V gene lost 7 bases and the J gene lost 0 bases, with 15 bases spanning the gap. The CDR3 DNA sequence: TGTGCCAGCACCCCCCTGTCCGTTGCAACTAATGAAAAACTGTTTTTT. Translated: CASTPLSVATNEKLFF.

The chain has TRBV5-1 and TRBJ1-2, with D uncertain. CDR1 SGHRS and CDR2 YFSETQ come from the germline V gene. The CDR3 length is 15 residues. Trimming shortened V by 3 bases and J by 1 base, and 13 bases separated the two germline ends. The CDR3 loop is CASSSGRRNNYGYTF. For the CDR3, the DNA is TGCGCCAGCAGCTCAGGTAGACGCAATAACTATGGCTACACCTTC.

The V call is TRBV10-3, the J call TRBJ2-7; 7 bases agree with TRBD2. CDR1 ENHRY and CDR2 SYGVKD come from the germline V gene. V lost 0 bases to trimming and J lost 1 base; unmatched junction nucleotides: 9. The CDR3 runs 17 residues. CDR3 in DNA: TGTGCCATCAGTGAGTCTAGGACTGGCGGGGGTTCCTACGAGCAGTACTTC. This sequence encodes CAISESRTGGGSYEQYF.

The DNA for the CDR3 is TGCGCCAGCAGCTTGGCCGCCGGAGGGATGTGGCCCCAGCATTTT. Protein sequence: CASSLAAGGMWPQHF. The chain carries TRBV5-1 and TRBJ1-5; D not certain. The CDR3 totals 15 residues. Germline V gives CDR1 SGHRS, CDR2 YFSETQ. V was clipped by 0 bases and J by 9 bases, with 16 bases between them. The complete variable domain, with remaining parts taken from reference TRBV5-1 and TRBJ1-5, reads KAGVTQTPRYLIKTRGQQVTLSCSPISGHRSVSWYQQTPGQGLQFLFEYFSETQRNKGNFPGRFSGRQFSNSRSEMNVSTLELGDSALYLCASSLAAGGMWPQHFGDGTRLSIL.

This chain connects TRBV19 to TRBJ2-5, with 13 bases identical to TRBD2. This CDR3 contains 16 residues. The trim removed 3 bases at V and 1 base at J, leaving 2 bases unmatched. Germline CDR1 LNHDA, CDR2 SQIVND (reference sequence). The CDR3 protein is CASSIRLAGGQETQYF. As DNA, the CDR3 is TGTGCCAGTAGTATTAGACTAGCGGGGGGCCAAGAGACCCAGTACTTC.

The rearrangement links TRBV6-5 to TRBJ2-3, with D hard to call. V lost 0 bases and J lost 4, with 5 bases in between. This CDR3 spans 13 amino acids. Germline V gene data show CDR1 as MNHEY and CDR2 as SVGAGI. The CDR3 nucleotides are TGTGCCAGCAGTTACTCCTCTTCAGATACGCAGTATTTT. Protein sequence: CASSYSSSDTQYF.

The rearrangement uses TRBV6-5 and TRBJ1-2, with D possibly TRBD1 on 5 matching bases. Trimming took off 6 bases at V and 3 bases at J, with 14 bases between the two ends. The CDR3 has 14 amino acids. Germline CDR1 and CDR2: MNHEY and SVGAGI. The chain's CDR3 is CASRSGGLDYGYTF. As DNA, the CDR3 is TGTGCCAGCAGATCCGGGGGTCTTGACTATGGCTACACCTTC.

This clone showed up just a few times. V gene TRBV7-9 combines with J gene TRBJ1-1; D is unresolved. V gave up 4 bases and J gave up 8 bases, with 11 bases separating them. Per the germline V gene, CDR1 is SEHNR and CDR2 is FQNEAQ (reference sequence). The CDR3 has 12 amino acids. The CDR3 DNA is TGTGCCAGCAGCTCTCGACTAGCGGAAGCTTTCTTT. Translating gives CASSSRLAEAFF.